This T cell receptor (beta chain) stems from a study of shared clonotypes between healthy human individuals. Germline V CDR1 and CDR2: SGHRS, YFSETQ. V was clipped by 0 bases and J by 7 bases; unmatched bases: 7. The CDR3 is made up of 16 amino acids. Profiled with immunoSEQ multiplex PCR; TCRdb holds only in-frame clones, not every one. Among some 2,000,000 clones, around 95% were seen once, and the ten largest hold around 0.13%. The TCR sequence derives from a man aged 18 to 30 in good health. Sequencing was done on a sample of naive CD4+ T cells sorted from blood. Subset of the sample: CD45RA+ positively selected. The chain has TRBV5-1 and TRBJ2-1; the match to TRBD2 covers 10 bases. Here the CDR3 reads CASSLAQGLAANEQFF. The CDR3 DNA reads TGCGCCAGCAGCTTGGCCCAAGGACTAGCGGCGAATGAGCAGTTCTTC.